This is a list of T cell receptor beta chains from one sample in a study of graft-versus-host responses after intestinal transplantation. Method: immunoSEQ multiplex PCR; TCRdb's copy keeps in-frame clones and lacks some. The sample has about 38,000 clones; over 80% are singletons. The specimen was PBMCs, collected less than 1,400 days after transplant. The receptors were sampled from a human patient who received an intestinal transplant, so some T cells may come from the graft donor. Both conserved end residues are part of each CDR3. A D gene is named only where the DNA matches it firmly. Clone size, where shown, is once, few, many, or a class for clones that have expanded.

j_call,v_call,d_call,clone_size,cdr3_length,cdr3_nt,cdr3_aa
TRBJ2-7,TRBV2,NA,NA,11,TGTGCCAGCAAGCTAGCGAACGAGCAGTACTTC,CASKLANEQYF
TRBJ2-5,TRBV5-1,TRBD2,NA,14,TGCGCCAGCAGCCCCACTAGCGGGGAAGAGACCCAGTACTTC,CASSPTSGEETQYF
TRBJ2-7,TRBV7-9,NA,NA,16,TGTGCCAGCAGCTTAGCGCACGGCAGGTTCTCCTACGAGCAGTACTTC,CASSLAHGRFSYEQYF
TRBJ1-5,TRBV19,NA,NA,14,TGTGCCAGTAGGTGGAGGGGGGATACGGGGCCCCAGCATTTT,CASRWRGDTGPQHF
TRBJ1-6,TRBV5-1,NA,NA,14,TGCGCCAGCAGCTTTACAGACGCGAACTCACCCCTCCACTTT,CASSFTDANSPLHF
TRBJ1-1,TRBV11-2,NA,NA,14,TGTGCCAGCAGCTTGTCCGGGAGGAACACTGAAGCTTTCTTT,CASSLSGRNTEAFF
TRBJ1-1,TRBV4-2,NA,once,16,TGTGCCAGCAGCCTCCAAGATGGGGGTGGTACGACTGAAGCTTTCTTT,CASSLQDGGGTTEAFF
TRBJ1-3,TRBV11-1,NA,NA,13,TGTGCCAGCAGCCCGCAACTGGGAAACACCATATATTTT,CASSPQLGNTIYF
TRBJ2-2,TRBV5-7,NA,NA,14,TGTGCCAGCAGCGCGCTTGATGAGCCCGGGGAGCTGTTTTTT,CASSALDEPGELFF
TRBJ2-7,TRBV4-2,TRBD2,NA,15,TGTGCCAGCAGCGGCGGACTAGCGGGAGTAGGCGAGCAGTACTTC,CASSGGLAGVGEQYF
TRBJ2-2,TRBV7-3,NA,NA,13,TGTGCCAGCAGCTTACAGGACACCGGGGAGCTGTTTTTT,CASSLQDTGELFF
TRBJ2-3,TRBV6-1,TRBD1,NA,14,TGTGCCAGCAGGGTAGGACAGGGAGCAGATACGCAGTATTTT,CASRVGQGADTQYF
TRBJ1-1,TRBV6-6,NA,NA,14,TGTGCCAGCACTGTAGGGGCGGCGAACACTGAAGCTTTCTTT,CASTVGAANTEAFF
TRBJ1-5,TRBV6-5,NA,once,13,TGTGCCAGCAAGGGAGGGGTTAATCAGCCCCAGCATTTT,CASKGGVNQPQHF
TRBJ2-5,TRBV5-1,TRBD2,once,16,TGCGCCAGCAGCTTGGCCCCTAGCGGGGGGCAAGAGACCCAGTACTTC,CASSLAPSGGQETQYF
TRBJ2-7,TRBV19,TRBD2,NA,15,TGTGCCAGTAGCGGGAGGACGGGACTCCCCTACGAGCAGTACTTC,CASSGRTGLPYEQYF
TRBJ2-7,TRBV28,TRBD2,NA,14,TGTGCCAGCAGTTTACTAGCGGGGGGAAACGAGCAGTACTTC,CASSLLAGGNEQYF
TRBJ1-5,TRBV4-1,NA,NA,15,TGCGCCAGCAGCCAAGTCCCAGGGTTCAATCAGCCCCAGCATTTT,CASSQVPGFNQPQHF
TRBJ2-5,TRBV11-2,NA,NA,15,TGTGCCAGCAGCTTCGGCAGGCCTCCGGGGGAGACCCAGTACTTC,CASSFGRPPGETQYF
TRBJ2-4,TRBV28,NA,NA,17,TGTGCCAGCAGTTTAGGCACGGGAGACCAAGCCAAAAACATTCAGTACTTC,CASSLGTGDQAKNIQYF
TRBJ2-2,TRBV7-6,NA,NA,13,TGTGCCAGCAGGGACACTTACACCGGGGAGCTGTTTTTT,CASRDTYTGELFF
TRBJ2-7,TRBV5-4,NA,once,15,TGTGCCAGCAGCTTGGTTGGGTCGGCAGTATCCGAGCAGTACTTC,CASSLVGSAVSEQYF
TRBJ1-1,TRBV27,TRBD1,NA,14,TGTGCCAGCGGCTCAAGGGGGCGGAACACTGAAGCTTTCTTT,CASGSRGRNTEAFF
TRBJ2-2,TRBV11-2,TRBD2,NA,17,TGTGCCAGCCGCTCGGTAGCGGGGGGCTCTAACACCGGGGAGCTGTTTTTT,CASRSVAGGSNTGELFF
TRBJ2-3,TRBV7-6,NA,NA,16,TGTGCCAGCAGTGCCTCGGCGGGGGCCCTCACAGATACGCAGTATTTT,CASSASAGALTDTQYF
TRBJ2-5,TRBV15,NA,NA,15,TGTGCCACCAGCAGACGCGGACCAAAGGGAGAGACCCAGTACTTC,CATSRRGPKGETQYF
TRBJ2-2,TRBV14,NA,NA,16,TGTGCCAGCAGCATAAGAAGTCCAGGGCTCACCGGGGAGCTGTTTTTT,CASSIRSPGLTGELFF
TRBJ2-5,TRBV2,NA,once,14,TGTGCCAGCAGGATCGACAATGGCGGAGAGACCCAGTACTTC,CASRIDNGGETQYF
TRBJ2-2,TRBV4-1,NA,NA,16,TGCGCCAGCAGCCAACGACTGGACTCACACACCGGGGAGCTGTTTTTT,CASSQRLDSHTGELFF
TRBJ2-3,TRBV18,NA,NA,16,TGTGCCAGCTCACCGGACCGCGGGGCTAGCACAGATACGCAGTATTTT,CASSPDRGASTDTQYF